The 24 T cell receptor beta chains below were found in one sample sequenced in a study of blood T cell repertoires in COVID-19. Only in-frame clones appear in the TCRdb table, and some are missing; sequencing was by immunoSEQ multiplex PCR. The sample contains about 68,000 clones, more than 75% of which appear only once. Material: peripheral blood. The receptors here all came from a human donor in a cohort sampled during active COVID-19.

This chain connects TRBV30 to TRBJ2-1; 8 nucleotides align to TRBD2. With V trimmed by 7 bases and J by 1 base, 3 bases remained unmatched. Per the germline V gene, CDR1 is GTSNPN and CDR2 is SVGIG (reference sequence). There are 13 residues in the CDR3. The CDR3 sequence: CASTSASYNEQFF. CDR3 nucleotide sequence: TGTGCCTCGACTAGCGCGTCCTACAATGAGCAGTTCTTC.

The rearrangement links TRBV6-1 to TRBJ2-1; 8 bases line up with TRBD2. Trimming cost V 1 base and J 10 bases; bases outside gene matches: 9. Germline V gene sequence: CDR1 MNHNS, CDR2 SASEGT. The CDR3 totals 15 residues. The chain's CDR3 is CASSEVVLAGVEQFF. The CDR3 DNA reads as TGTGCCAGCAGTGAAGTCGTGCTAGCGGGTGTCGAGCAGTTCTTC.

The rearrangement links TRBV7-9 to TRBJ2-2; TRBD2 aligns across 10 bases. The CDR3 is made up of 17 amino acids. Looked up from germline, CDR1 is SEHNR and CDR2 is FQNEAQ (reference sequence). Trimming at V came to 5 bases and at J to 0 bases, leaving 6 bases not matched to a gene. For the CDR3, the DNA is TGTGCCAGCAGCCCCCCCGGACTAGCGGCGAACACCGGGGAGCTGTTTTTT. Translation gives CASSPPGLAANTGELFF.

This clone is a singleton in its sample. This rearrangement joins TRBV27 to TRBJ1-1; D gene ambiguous. Germline CDR1 MNHEY, CDR2 SMNVEV (reference sequence). V shed 2 bases and J shed 1 base, with 8 bases lying between them. CDR3 length: 14 amino acids. The CDR3 coding sequence is TGTGCCAGCAGTTTAGATCCCAGGAACACTGAAGCTTTCTTT. The encoded protein is CASSLDPRNTEAFF.

The V and J genes are TRBV30 and TRBJ1-2, with a possible D match to TRBD1 (6 bases). The germline gives CDR1 GTSNPN, CDR2 SVGIG (reference sequence). Trimming took off 0 bases at V and 9 bases at J, with 17 bases between the two ends. The CDR3 sequence is 14 residues long. In DNA form, the CDR3 reads TGTGCCTGGAGTGTACAGGGTGTAAGTCTACGCTACACCTTC. Encoded protein: CAWSVQGVSLRYTF.

In DNA form, the CDR3 reads TGTGCCAGCAGTTACGAGGGCAGAAACTATGGCTACACCTTC. It yields the protein CASSYEGRNYGYTF. The chain combines TRBV6-2 or TRBV6-3 with TRBJ1-2; D is undetermined. This CDR3 comprises 14 residues. From germline, CDR1 is MNHEY and CDR2 SVGEGT. Trimming took 2 bases from V and 2 from J, leaving 9 bases between them.

The genes are TRBV20-1 and TRBJ2-2, with D possibly matching TRBD2 (6 bases). Germline CDR1 and CDR2: DFQATT and SNEGSKA (reference sequence). The V gene lost 3 bases and the J gene lost 5 bases, with 10 bases spanning the gap. CDR3 length equals 13 residues. CDR3 sequence (DNA): TGCAGTGCTAGTCCGAGCGGGACCGGGGAGCTGTTTTTT. It specifies CSASPSGTGELFF.

The chain couples TRBV7-9 to TRBJ2-3; 10 bases align to TRBD1. The CDR3 length is 16 residues. The V segment lost 7 bases and the J segment 5 bases; nucleotides outside the gene matches: 12. Germline values: CDR1 SEHNR, CDR2 FQNEAQ (reference sequence). The CDR3 bases are TGTGCCAGCATCCCGATTGACAGGGGGCTTGGAGATACGCAGTATTTT. This translates into CASIPIDRGLGDTQYF.

The chain is built from TRBV7-3 and TRBJ2-5; 15 nucleotides line up with TRBD2. This CDR3 region has 19 residues. The germline CDR1 and CDR2 sequences are SGHTA and FQGTGA. With 2 bases clipped from V and 2 bases from J, the junction kept 9 bases outside the gene matches. CDR3 DNA sequence: TGTGCCAGCAGCTTAGCTCCTCCGGGACTAGCGGGGGGTCAAGAGACCCAGTACTTC. It codes for CASSLAPPGLAGGQETQYF.

The CDR3 nucleotides are TGTGCCAGCAGAAGGACAGGTCGGAGCACAGATACGCAGTATTTT. Amino acids: CASRRTGRSTDTQYF. The rearrangement links TRBV6-6 to TRBJ2-3; 7 bases are a match to TRBD1. The J segment lost 0 bases and the V segment lost 6 bases, leaving 6 bases of the junction unmatched. CDR1 and CDR2 from the germline V gene are MNHNY and SVGAGI (reference sequence). The CDR3 is made up of 15 amino acids.

The V call is TRBV5-4, the J call TRBJ1-3; D might be TRBD1 (5 bases). The CDR3 runs to 14 residues. Germline-derived CDR1 and CDR2 are SGHNT and YYREEE (reference sequence). Between the trimmed V and J ends, which lost 4 bases and 4 bases, there was a span of 12 bases. The CDR3 sequence: CASSRQHDGNTIYF. CDR3 DNA: TGTGCCAGCAGCAGACAGCACGACGGAAACACCATATATTTT.

The chain links TRBV28 to TRBJ1-2; D is unclear. Trimming cost V 0 bases and J 2 bases, with 7 bases left between them. This CDR3 spans 14 amino acids. Germline CDR1 and CDR2: MDHEN and SYDVKM. The CDR3 protein is CASSLWAENYGYTF. CDR3 sequence (DNA): TGTGCCAGCAGTTTATGGGCCGAAAACTATGGCTACACCTTC.

This chain uses TRBV19 with TRBJ1-2; a possible D gene is TRBD1 (5 bases). Germline values: CDR1 LNHDA, CDR2 SQIVND (reference sequence). V gave up 3 bases and J gave up 3 bases, with 11 bases separating them. The CDR3 runs to 14 residues. The CDR3 DNA follows: TGTGCCAGTAGTATTGGGGTAGGGGACTATGGCTACACCTTC. This gives the protein CASSIGVGDYGYTF.

The rearrangement uses TRBV28 and TRBJ2-1; D unclear. There are 14 residues in the CDR3. V lost 2 bases, J lost 1 base, and 6 bases lay in between. Per germline, CDR1 MDHEN and CDR2 SYDVKM. The CDR3 protein is CASSLLGSYNEQFF. The CDR3 DNA is TGTGCCAGCAGTTTACTCGGGTCCTACAATGAGCAGTTCTTC.

The CDR3 sequence is CASSLALRTSYDPNEQFF. In DNA, the CDR3 is TGCGCCAGCAGCTTGGCCCTCCGGACTAGCTACGATCCCAATGAGCAGTTCTTC. The V call is TRBV5-1, the J call TRBJ2-1, with 8 nucleotides matching TRBD2. The V gene's germline CDR1 is SGHRS and CDR2 YFSETQ. V was clipped by 0 bases and J by 6 bases; unmatched bases: 14. This CDR3 region has 18 residues.

The chain links TRBV29-1 to TRBJ1-1; no definite D call. V shed 1 base and J shed 0 bases, with 6 bases lying between them. The CDR3 is made up of 13 amino acids. Germline lookup yields CDR1 SQVTM and CDR2 ANQGSEA. The CDR3 DNA is TGCAGCGTTGAAGGGAGGGTGAACACTGAAGCTTTCTTT. It is translated as CSVEGRVNTEAFF. The whole variable domain, remainder taken from reference TRBV29-1 and TRBJ1-1, is SAVISQKPSRDICQRGTSLTIQCQVDSQVTMMFWYRQQPGQSLTLIATANQGSEATYESGFVIDKFPISRPNLTFSTLTVSNMSPEDSSIYLCSVEGRVNTEAFFGQGTRLTVV.

CDR3 bases: TGTGCCAGCAGCCCTTCGGGAGGGGTCTACGTGTTGTCCTACGAGCAGTACTTC. This encodes CASSPSGGVYVLSYEQYF. The chain uses TRBV6-2 or TRBV6-3 and TRBJ2-7; 8 positions match TRBD2. The V gene end was trimmed by 6 bases and the J gene end by 1 base; junction bases not matched to a gene: 17. Germline V gene data show CDR1 as MNHEY and CDR2 as SVGEGT. CDR3 length: 18 amino acids.

CDR3 sequence (DNA): TGTGCCAGCAGACGGGACAGGGGTGGCTACACCTTC. This sequence encodes CASRRDRGGYTF. The chain carries TRBV25-1 and TRBJ1-2; 10 positions agree with TRBD1. Germline trimming cut 6 bases from V and 7 bases from J; bases unmatched to any gene: 2. In germline, CDR1 is MGHDK, CDR2 SYGVNS. The CDR3 runs to 12 residues.

The J gene is TRBJ1-1, the V gene TRBV28; TRBD1 matches 7 bases. This CDR3 contains 14 residues. Germline values: CDR1 MDHEN, CDR2 SYDVKM. After removal of 3 bases from V and 6 bases from J, the junction contained 7 bases not matched to a gene. The CDR3 here is CASSFSGGRAEAFF. DNA for the CDR3: TGTGCCAGCAGTTTTTCAGGGGGTCGGGCTGAAGCTTTCTTT. Supplemented by reference TRBV28 and TRBJ1-1, the full variable domain reads DVKVTQSSRYLVKRTGEKVFLECVQDMDHENMFWYRQDPGLGLRLIYFSYDVKMKEKGDIPEGYSVSREKKERFSLILESASTNQTSMYLCASSFSGGRAEAFFGQGTRLTVV.

The chain links TRBV5-1 to TRBJ2-5; a weak D match, TRBD2 (5 bases). The germline V and J ends were trimmed by 3 bases and 5 bases, with 17 bases remaining between them. The CDR3 extends over 15 amino acids. Germline loops: CDR1 SGHRS, CDR2 YFSETQ. The CDR3 is CASSYLGNGLETQYF. The CDR3 nucleotides are TGCGCCAGCAGCTATCTGGGAAACGGACTCGAGACCCAGTACTTC. Supplemented by reference TRBV5-1 and TRBJ2-5, the full variable domain reads KAGVTQTPRYLIKTRGQQVTLSCSPISGHRSVSWYQQTPGQGLQFLFEYFSETQRNKGNFPGRFSGRQFSNSRSEMNVSTLELGDSALYLCASSYLGNGLETQYFGPGTRLLVL.

This clone has only one observation. The V gene is TRBV4-3, the J gene TRBJ2-2; 9 bases align to TRBD2. This CDR3 region has 18 residues. Germline V gene lookup returns CDR1 LGHNA and CDR2 YSLEER. J gave up 0 bases and V 0 bases, and 5 bases lay outside the gene matches. CDR3 sequence: CASSQDRAGGPNTGELFF. The CDR3 nucleotides read TGCGCCAGCAGCCAAGATCGTGCGGGGGGGCCGAACACCGGGGAGCTGTTTTTT.

This sequence joins TRBV30 and TRBJ1-1, with a tentative D call TRBD1 (5 bases). Germline values: CDR1 GTSNPN, CDR2 SVGIG (reference sequence). V was shortened by 2 bases and J by 7 bases, with 14 bases between the two germline ends. The CDR3 sequence is 13 residues long. CDR3 protein: CAWSTGVRVEAFF. The CDR3 bases are TGTGCCTGGAGTACGGGGGTTCGAGTTGAAGCTTTCTTT.

This clone turned up a few times. The chain carries TRBV30 and TRBJ1-6; 7 bases line up with TRBD1. This CDR3 has 15 residues. Germline V gene data show CDR1 as GTSNPN and CDR2 as SVGIG (reference sequence). Trimming at V came to 0 bases and at J to 7 bases, leaving 6 bases not matched to a gene. The chain's CDR3 is CAWSVREGANSPLHF. CDR3 DNA: TGTGCCTGGAGTGTACGGGAGGGGGCCAATTCACCCCTCCACTTT.

This clone was seen once. This chain joins TRBV9 and TRBJ1-6; 8 bases fit TRBD1. Losses at the gene ends were 3 bases for V and 6 bases for J; bases not matched to a gene: 2. Per the germline V gene, CDR1 is SGDLS and CDR2 is YYNGEE. The CDR3 totals 14 residues. CDR3 nucleotides: TGTGCCAGCAGCGCGACAGGGGTTAATTCACCCCTCCACTTT. Translating it yields CASSATGVNSPLHF.